The 14 T cell receptor beta chains reported below all come from one sample, sequenced in a study of OX40 agonist ivuxolimab in advanced cancers. Assay used: immunoSEQ multiplex PCR; TCRdb lists only in-frame clones, some missing. The sample carries roughly 100,000 clones, roughly 89% recorded once. The material sequenced was CD4+ or CD8+ T cells sorted from blood, taken in a trial of the OX40 agonist ivuxolimab. The receptors shown here come from an adult with an advanced solid tumor such as melanoma, head and neck, liver or kidney cancer.

The genes are TRBV27 and TRBJ2-3; 7 bases align to TRBD1. This CDR3 is 14 amino acids long. Per the germline V gene, CDR1 is MNHEY and CDR2 is SMNVEV (reference sequence). V dropped 8 bases and J dropped 2; count of bases not matched to a gene: 7. Written as DNA, the CDR3 is TGTGCCAGCGCCCCGGGACAGCTCACAGATACGCAGTATTTT. Protein product: CASAPGQLTDTQYF.

This chain connects TRBV29-1 to TRBJ1-2; D is uncertain. The CDR3 covers 15 residues. Germline V gene sequence: CDR1 SQVTM, CDR2 ANQGSEA. V was cut by 4 bases and J by 4 bases, with 19 bases left in between. The CDR3 region has the DNA TGCAGCGTTGCGCTCGACCCTCTGTCCCCCTATGGCTACACCTTC. It yields the protein CSVALDPLSPYGYTF.

The genes are TRBV19 and TRBJ1-6; TRBD1 aligns across 7 bases. The CDR3 contains 15 residues. Germline lookup yields CDR1 LNHDA and CDR2 SQIVND (reference sequence). J was trimmed by 5 bases and V by 6 bases; bases with no gene match: 7. The CDR3 DNA follows: TGTGCCAGTAGCATGCCAGGGGGTGATAATTCACCCCTCCACTTT. It specifies CASSMPGGDNSPLHF.

V is TRBV5-1 and J is TRBJ1-6, with a tentative D call TRBD1 (5 bases). Germline CDR1 SGHRS, CDR2 YFSETQ. The CDR3 extends over 17 amino acids. Trimming cost V 0 bases and J 3 bases, with 13 bases left between them. In nucleotides, the CDR3 is TGCGCCAGCAGCTTGGCCGGGACTTCTGACTATAATTCACCCCTCCACTTT. This translates into CASSLAGTSDYNSPLHF.

The chain recombines TRBV5-5 with TRBJ1-6; 7 nucleotides agree with TRBD1. V dropped 5 bases and J dropped 9; count of bases not matched to a gene: 8. CDR1 is SGHKS and CDR2 is YYEKEE in the germline V gene (reference sequence). The CDR3 covers 14 residues. The CDR3 region has the DNA TGTGCCAGCAGACGACAGGGAGTGGGTTCACCCCTCCACTTT. Protein: CASRRQGVGSPLHF.

The V and J genes are TRBV10-3 and TRBJ2-7; D not certain. Trimming left V 3 bases short and J 0 bases short, with 12 bases between. CDR3 length equals 15 residues. Looked up from germline, CDR1 is ENHRY and CDR2 is SYGVKD. CDR3 region: CAISEVAVSSYEQYF. The CDR3 region has the DNA TGTGCCATCAGTGAAGTGGCAGTTAGCTCCTACGAGCAGTACTTC.

This sequence joins TRBV14 and TRBJ2-1; 9 bases line up with TRBD2. The V gene's germline CDR1 is SGHDN and CDR2 FVKESK. The CDR3 spans 14 residues. V was pared by 3 bases and J by 6 bases, with 3 bases of the junction left unmatched. The CDR3 DNA is TGTGCCAGCAGCCAGGGACTAGCAAGCAATGAGCAGTTCTTC. The encoded protein is CASSQGLASNEQFF.

The genes are TRBV10-3 and TRBJ2-7; 8 nucleotides match TRBD2. This CDR3 is 14 amino acids long. The ends lost 4 bases at V and 5 bases at J; junction bases unmatched: 7. Germline CDR1 is ENHRY and CDR2 is SYGVKD. CDR3 DNA sequence: TGTGCCATCAGTGTTCGAGCGGGGGCCGACGAGCAGTACTTC. It yields the protein CAISVRAGADEQYF.

In this sample, this clone turned up once. The CDR3 region is CASSLGRGDGYTF. CDR3 sequence (DNA): TGCGCCAGCAGCTTAGGCAGGGGAGATGGCTACACCTTC. The rearrangement links TRBV5-1 to TRBJ1-2; D is possibly TRBD1 (6 bases). The CDR3 runs 13 residues. The germline V gene encodes CDR1 SGHRS and CDR2 YFSETQ. V was pared by 2 bases and J by 6 bases, with 11 bases between.

V and J are TRBV7-9 and TRBJ2-4; 11 positions agree with TRBD2. V shed 5 bases, J shed 1 base, and the junction held 13 bases outside the gene matches. Germline V CDR1 and CDR2: SEHNR, FQNEAQ (reference sequence). The CDR3 contains 19 residues. CDR3 sequence (DNA): TGTGCCAGCAGCCCCGGGTATCTAGCGGGGGGAAAGGCCAAAAACATTCAGTACTTC. This translates into CASSPGYLAGGKAKNIQYF.

The rearrangement joins TRBV28 to TRBJ2-5; tentatively, D is TRBD1 (5 bases). The CDR3 contains 14 residues. Between the trimmed V and J ends, which lost 5 bases and 5 bases, there was a span of 15 bases. CDR1 is MDHEN and CDR2 is SYDVKM in the germline V gene. CDR3 bases: TGTGCCAGCAGTATCCCCAGGGCAACGGAGACCCAGTACTTC. Translating it yields CASSIPRATETQYF.

The chain joins TRBV11-3 to TRBJ2-2; D is unclear. V was shortened by 3 bases and J by 6 bases, with 8 bases between the two germline ends. Looked up from germline, CDR1 is SGHNT and CDR2 is YENEEA. This CDR3 comprises 13 residues. CDR3 DNA: TGTGCCAGCAGCTTTGTGGGATCCGGGGAGCTGTTTTTT. Protein: CASSFVGSGELFF.

This chain joins TRBV9 and TRBJ1-2; D remains ambiguous. Trimming pared 3 bases from V and 7 bases from J, leaving 25 bases between. Germline-derived CDR1 and CDR2 are SGDLS and YYNGEE. There are 17 residues in the CDR3. The CDR3 sequence: CASSGPIGRPGVSGYTF. CDR3 in DNA: TGTGCCAGCAGCGGACCAATAGGGAGGCCTGGGGTTAGTGGCTACACCTTC.

On this clone: A much larger clone differs by one base, so this may be a read error. The rearrangement links TRBV6-1 to TRBJ1-5; D uncertain. There are 13 residues in the CDR3. Germline CDR1 is MNHNS and CDR2 is SASEGT. Trimming cost V 6 bases and J 0 bases, with 6 bases left between them. The DNA for the CDR3 is TGTGCCAGCAGCAAAGATAGCAATCAGCCCCAGCATTTT. This codes for CASSKDSNQPQHF.